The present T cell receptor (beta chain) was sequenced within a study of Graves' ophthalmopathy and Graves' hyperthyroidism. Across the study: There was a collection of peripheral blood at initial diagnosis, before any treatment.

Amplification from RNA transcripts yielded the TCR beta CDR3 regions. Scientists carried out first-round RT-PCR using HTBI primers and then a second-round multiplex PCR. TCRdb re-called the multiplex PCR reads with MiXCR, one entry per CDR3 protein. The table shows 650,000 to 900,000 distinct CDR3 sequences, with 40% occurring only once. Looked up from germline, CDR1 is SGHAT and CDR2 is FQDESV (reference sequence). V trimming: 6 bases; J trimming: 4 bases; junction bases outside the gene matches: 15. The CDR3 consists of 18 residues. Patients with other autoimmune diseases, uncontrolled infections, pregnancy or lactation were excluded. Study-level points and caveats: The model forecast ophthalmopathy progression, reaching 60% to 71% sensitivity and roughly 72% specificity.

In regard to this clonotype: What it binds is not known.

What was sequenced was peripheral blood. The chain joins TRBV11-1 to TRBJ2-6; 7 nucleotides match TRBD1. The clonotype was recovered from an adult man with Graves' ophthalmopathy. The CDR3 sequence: CASSERDSLFSGANVLTF. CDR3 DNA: TGTGCCAGCAGTGAAAGGGACAGCCTCTTCTCCGGGGCCAACGTCCTGACTTTC. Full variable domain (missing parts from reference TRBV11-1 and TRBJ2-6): EAEVAQSPRYKITEKSQAVAFWCDPISGHATLYWYRQILGQGPELLVQFQDESVVDDSQLPKDRFSAERLKGVDSTLKIQPAELGDSAMYLCASSERDSLFSGANVLTFGAGSRLTVL.